This record looks at one T cell receptor beta chain sequence and its context. This clonotype was recorded a few times. This receptor's antigen is unknown. It has no much larger one-base neighbor in the sample; base qualities were not kept. TCR beta repertoires were profiled from peripheral blood of 13 young patients with multiple sclerosis to demonstrate the VDJtools post-analysis software. The multiple sclerosis patients were children and adolescents ranging in age from roughly 6 to 16 years. These data originate in a study of post-analysis software for immune sequencing data (dated by TCRdb to between 2015 and 2017). Notes on the research overall: Disease courses on record covered relapsing-remitting, secondary progressive and progressive-relapsing multiple sclerosis, though some patients had no subtype annotation. Patient repertoires were compared against roughly 12 previously published healthy control repertoires from donors aged roughly 6 to 28 years. A subset of samples was prepared in parallel using single-end sample barcoding, then pooled and co-amplified after Illumina adapter ligation.

Library method: PCR. TCRdb names Illumina HiSeq 2500 as the instrument used. To reduce PCR and sequencing biases, unique molecular identifiers were built into the TCR beta cDNA libraries. Every 1 to 10 million input T cells yielded approximately 500,000 cDNA molecules, meaning each molecule approximated one T cell. The patient libraries were prepared and sequenced using the same protocol as the earlier healthy control dataset. Within a given batch, samples were prepared together, multiplexed and sequenced on the same HiSeq lane. On the study's bioinformatics: MIGEC handled the raw barcoded reads, throwing out single-read molecular identifier groups before consensus assembly and CDR3 extraction. Clonotype tables were post-analysed with VDJtools, and diversity was normalized by down-sampling all datasets to the smallest sample size. To correct batch-related cross-sample contamination, repertoire overlap clustering matched CDR3 amino acid sequences but not nucleotide sequences. Starting from the raw public reads, TCRdb applied fastp trimming at Q25, assembled clones with MiXCR and retained in-frame beta chains. Rows are unified per CDR3 protein, each entry keeping the most common DNA and genes. The V and J calls come from TCRdb's annotation, not from the publication. This sample is represented by roughly 600,000 distinct CDR3 sequences; roughly 45% of them were singletons. Around 1.7% of the sample comes from the top ten.

The investigation overall reported the following: Significantly lower normalized Chao1 diversity was found in multiple sclerosis patients than in controls, suggesting substantial peripheral T-cell clonal expansion. Direct clustering with F measure showed strong co-clustering of samples prepared in the same batch, prompting a batch-effect correction. Patients showed significantly higher frequencies than controls for about 5 TRBV segments, among them TRBV5-6, TRBV5-1 and TRBV20-1. The multiple sclerosis patient group was slightly younger than the control group.

Trimming at the junction amounts to 5 bases on V and 2 bases on J, and the germline ends lie 13 bases apart. Including cysteine and phenylalanine, the CDR3 has 14 amino acids. Only the CDR3 DNA stays, 42 bases, in frame from base 1. Looking up the germline V gene (reference sequence) yields CDR1 SEHNR and CDR2 FQNEAQ. The TCR sequence derives from a girl aged 10 to 17 with multiple sclerosis. The sample was blood. The V gene is TRBV7-9 and the J gene is TRBJ2-7; TRBD2 could be the D gene, as 6 bases match. The DNA sequence is TGTGCCAGCAGCAAGGGGAGGTTCACCTACGAGCAGTACTTC. This yields the protein CASSKGRFTYEQYF.